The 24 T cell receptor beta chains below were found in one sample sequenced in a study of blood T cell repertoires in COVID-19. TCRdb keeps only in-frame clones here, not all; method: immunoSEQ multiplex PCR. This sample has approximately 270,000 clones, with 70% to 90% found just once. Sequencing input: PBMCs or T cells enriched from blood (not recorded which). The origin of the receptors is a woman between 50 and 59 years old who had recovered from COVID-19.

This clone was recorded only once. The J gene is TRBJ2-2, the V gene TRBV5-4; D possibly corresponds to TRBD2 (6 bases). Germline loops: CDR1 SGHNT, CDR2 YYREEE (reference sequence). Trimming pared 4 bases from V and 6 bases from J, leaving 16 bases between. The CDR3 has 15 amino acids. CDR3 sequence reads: CASSTGTDAPGELFF. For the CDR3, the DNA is TGTGCCAGCAGCACCGGGACTGACGCCCCCGGGGAGCTGTTTTTT.

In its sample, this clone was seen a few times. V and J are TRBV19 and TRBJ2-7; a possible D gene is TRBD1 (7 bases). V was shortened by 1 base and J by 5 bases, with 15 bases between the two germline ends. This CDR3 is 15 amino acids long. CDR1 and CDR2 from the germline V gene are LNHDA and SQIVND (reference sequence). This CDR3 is CASSIGGGAGNEQYF. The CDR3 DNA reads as TGTGCCAGTAGTATAGGAGGGGGCGCGGGAAACGAGCAGTACTTC.

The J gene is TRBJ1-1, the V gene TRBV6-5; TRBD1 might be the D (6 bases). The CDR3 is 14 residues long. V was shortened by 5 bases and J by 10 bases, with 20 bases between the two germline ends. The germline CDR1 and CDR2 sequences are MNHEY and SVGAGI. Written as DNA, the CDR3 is TGTGCCAGCAGTACAGGGTTAGGCAACGGTGGAGCTTTCTTT. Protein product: CASSTGLGNGGAFF.

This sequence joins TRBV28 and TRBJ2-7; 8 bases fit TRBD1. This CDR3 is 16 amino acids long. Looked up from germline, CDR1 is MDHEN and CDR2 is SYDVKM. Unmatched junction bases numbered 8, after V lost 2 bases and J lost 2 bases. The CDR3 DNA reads TGTGCCAGCAGTTTAGAGACAGGGGATTTTCCCTACGAGCAGTACTTC. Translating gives CASSLETGDFPYEQYF.

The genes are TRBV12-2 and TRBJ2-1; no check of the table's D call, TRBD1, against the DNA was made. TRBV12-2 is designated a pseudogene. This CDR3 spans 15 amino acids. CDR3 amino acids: CASRLGGQGSNEQFF. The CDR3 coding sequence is TGTGCAAGTCGCTTAGGGGGACAGGGGTCTAATGAGCAGTTCTTC.

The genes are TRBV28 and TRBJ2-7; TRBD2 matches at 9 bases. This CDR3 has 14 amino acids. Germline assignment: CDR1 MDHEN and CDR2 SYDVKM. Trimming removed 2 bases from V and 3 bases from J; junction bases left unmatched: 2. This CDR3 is CASSLLAGNYEQYF. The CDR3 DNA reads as TGTGCCAGCAGTTTACTAGCGGGGAACTACGAGCAGTACTTC. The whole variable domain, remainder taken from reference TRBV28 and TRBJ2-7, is DVKVTQSSRYLVKRTGEKVFLECVQDMDHENMFWYRQDPGLGLRLIYFSYDVKMKEKGDIPEGYSVSREKKERFSLILESASTNQTSMYLCASSLLAGNYEQYFGPGTRLTVT.

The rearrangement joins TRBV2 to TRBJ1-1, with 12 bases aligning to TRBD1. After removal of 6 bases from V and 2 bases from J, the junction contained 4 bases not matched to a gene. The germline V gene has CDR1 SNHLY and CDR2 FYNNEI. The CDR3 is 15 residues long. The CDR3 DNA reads TGTGCCAGCAGCTGGGACAGGGGGCGAAACACTGAAGCTTTCTTT. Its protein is CASSWDRGRNTEAFF.

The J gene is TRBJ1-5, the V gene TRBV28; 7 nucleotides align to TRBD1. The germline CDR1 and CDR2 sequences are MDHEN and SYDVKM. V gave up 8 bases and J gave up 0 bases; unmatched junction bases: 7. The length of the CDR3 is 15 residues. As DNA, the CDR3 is TGTGCCAGCGGGTTCGACAGGGTTAGCAATCAGCCCCAGCATTTT. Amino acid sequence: CASGFDRVSNQPQHF.

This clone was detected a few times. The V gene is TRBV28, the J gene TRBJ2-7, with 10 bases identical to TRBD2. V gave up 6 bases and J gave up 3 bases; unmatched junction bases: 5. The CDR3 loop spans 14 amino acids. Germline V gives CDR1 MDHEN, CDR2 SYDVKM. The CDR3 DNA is TGTGCCAGCAGCTATATAGCGGGAGGCTACGAGCAGTACTTC. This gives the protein CASSYIAGGYEQYF.

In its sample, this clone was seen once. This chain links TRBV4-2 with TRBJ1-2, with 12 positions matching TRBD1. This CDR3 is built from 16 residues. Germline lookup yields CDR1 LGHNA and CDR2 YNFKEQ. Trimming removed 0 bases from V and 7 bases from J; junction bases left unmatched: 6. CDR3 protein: CASSQDRGQGAGGYTF. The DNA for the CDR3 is TGTGCCAGCAGCCAAGATCGGGGACAGGGGGCGGGTGGCTACACCTTC.

For the CDR3, the DNA is TGTGCCAGCACCGCGAGGGTTCCGGCCTACGAGCAGTACTTC. The encoded protein is CASTARVPAYEQYF. The rearrangement links TRBV28 to TRBJ2-7; possible D gene TRBD2, 5 bases. The CDR3 contains 14 residues. In germline, CDR1 is MDHEN, CDR2 SYDVKM. V was pared by 7 bases and J by 2 bases, with 15 bases between.

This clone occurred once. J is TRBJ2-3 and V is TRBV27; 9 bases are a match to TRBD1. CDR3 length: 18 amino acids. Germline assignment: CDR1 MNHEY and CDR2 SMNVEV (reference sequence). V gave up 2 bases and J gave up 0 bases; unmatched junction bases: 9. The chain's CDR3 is CASSLPQQGAPSTDTQYF. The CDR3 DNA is TGTGCCAGCAGTTTACCGCAACAGGGGGCGCCGAGCACAGATACGCAGTATTTT.

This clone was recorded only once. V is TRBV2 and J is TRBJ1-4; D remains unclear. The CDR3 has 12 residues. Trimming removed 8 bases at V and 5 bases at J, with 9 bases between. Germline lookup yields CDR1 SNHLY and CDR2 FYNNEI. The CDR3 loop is CASAGWNEKLFF. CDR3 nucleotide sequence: TGTGCCAGCGCAGGATGGAATGAAAAACTGTTTTTT.

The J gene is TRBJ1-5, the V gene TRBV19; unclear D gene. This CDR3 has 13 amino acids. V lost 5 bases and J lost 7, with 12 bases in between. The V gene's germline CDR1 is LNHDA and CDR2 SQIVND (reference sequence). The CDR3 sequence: CASSPLNGQPQHF. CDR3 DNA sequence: TGTGCCAGTAGTCCCCTTAACGGGCAGCCCCAGCATTTT.

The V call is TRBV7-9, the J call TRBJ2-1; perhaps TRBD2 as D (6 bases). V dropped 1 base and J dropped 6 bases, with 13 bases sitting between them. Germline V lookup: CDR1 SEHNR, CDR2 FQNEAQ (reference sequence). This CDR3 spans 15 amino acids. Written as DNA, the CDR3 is TGTGCCAGCAGCTTAGGGGCGGGAACTCTCAATGAGCAGTTCTTC. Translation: CASSLGAGTLNEQFF. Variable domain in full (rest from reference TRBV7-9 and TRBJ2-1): DTGVSQNPRHKITKRGQNVTFRCDPISEHNRLYWYRQTLGQGPEFLTYFQNEAQLEKSRLLSDRFSAERPKGSFSTLEIQRTEQGDSAMYLCASSLGAGTLNEQFFGPGTRLTVL.

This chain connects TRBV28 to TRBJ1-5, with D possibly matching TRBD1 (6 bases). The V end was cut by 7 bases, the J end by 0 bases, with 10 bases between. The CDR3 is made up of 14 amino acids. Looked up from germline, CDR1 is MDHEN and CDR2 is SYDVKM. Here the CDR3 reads CASNLQGSNQPQHF. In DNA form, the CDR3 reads TGTGCCAGCAACTTACAGGGTAGCAATCAGCCCCAGCATTTT.

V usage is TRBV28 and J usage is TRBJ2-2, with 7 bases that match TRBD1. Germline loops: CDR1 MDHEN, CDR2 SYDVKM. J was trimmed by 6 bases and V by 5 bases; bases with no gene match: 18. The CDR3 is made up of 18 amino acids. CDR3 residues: CASSTMTGMTFNPGELFF. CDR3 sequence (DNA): TGTGCCAGCAGTACAATGACAGGGATGACGTTTAACCCCGGGGAGCTGTTTTTT.

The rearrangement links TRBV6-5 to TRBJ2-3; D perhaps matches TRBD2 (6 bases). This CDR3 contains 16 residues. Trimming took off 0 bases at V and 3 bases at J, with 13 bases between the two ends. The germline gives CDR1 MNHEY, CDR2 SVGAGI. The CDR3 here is CASSYSRRGGTDTQYF. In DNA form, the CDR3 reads TGTGCCAGCAGTTACTCGCGGCGGGGTGGTACAGATACGCAGTATTTT.

In DNA form, the CDR3 reads TGTGCCAGCAGCTTCCCAGCGGGCCCCCAAGAGACCCAGTACTTC. Encoded protein: CASSFPAGPQETQYF. The chain carries TRBV7-9 and TRBJ2-5, with D possibly matching TRBD2 (6 bases). CDR1 SEHNR and CDR2 FQNEAQ come from the germline V gene (reference sequence). The CDR3 is made up of 15 amino acids. The ends were cut back, 3 bases at V and 1 base at J, with 12 bases in the middle.

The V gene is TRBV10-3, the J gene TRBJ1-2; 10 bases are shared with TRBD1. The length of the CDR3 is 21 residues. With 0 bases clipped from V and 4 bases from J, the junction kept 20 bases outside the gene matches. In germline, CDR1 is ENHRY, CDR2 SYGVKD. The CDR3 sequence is CAISESLTTTPTGGIGYGYTF. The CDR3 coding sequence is TGTGCCATCAGTGAGTCCCTAACCACAACCCCGACAGGGGGCATAGGCTATGGCTACACCTTC.

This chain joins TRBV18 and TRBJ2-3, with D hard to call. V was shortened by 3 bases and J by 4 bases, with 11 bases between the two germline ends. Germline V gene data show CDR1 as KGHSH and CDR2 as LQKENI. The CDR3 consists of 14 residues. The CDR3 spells CASSPPRVADTQYF. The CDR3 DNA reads TGTGCCAGCTCACCCCCTCGGGTCGCAGATACGCAGTATTTT.

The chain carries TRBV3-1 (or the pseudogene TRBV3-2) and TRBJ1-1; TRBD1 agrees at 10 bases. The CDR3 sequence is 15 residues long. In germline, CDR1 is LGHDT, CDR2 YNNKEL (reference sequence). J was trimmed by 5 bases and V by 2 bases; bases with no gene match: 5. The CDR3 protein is CASSQRTGGGTEAFF. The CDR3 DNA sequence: TGTGCCAGCAGCCAACGGACAGGGGGAGGGACTGAAGCTTTCTTT.

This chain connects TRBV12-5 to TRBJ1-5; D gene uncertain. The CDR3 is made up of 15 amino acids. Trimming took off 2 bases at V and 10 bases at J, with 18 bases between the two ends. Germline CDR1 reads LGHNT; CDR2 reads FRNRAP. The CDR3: CASGLLSGALRPQHF. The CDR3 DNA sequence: TGTGCTAGTGGTTTGCTCTCCGGAGCCCTTAGACCCCAGCATTTT.

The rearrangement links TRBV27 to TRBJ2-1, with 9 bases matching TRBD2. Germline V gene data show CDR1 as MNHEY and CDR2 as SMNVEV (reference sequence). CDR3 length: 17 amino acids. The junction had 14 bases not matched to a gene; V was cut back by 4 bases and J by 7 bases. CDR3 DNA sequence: TGTGCCAGCAGTTCCCCGAACGAAGCGGGAGGAAGGAATGAGCAGTTCTTC. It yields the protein CASSSPNEAGGRNEQFF.